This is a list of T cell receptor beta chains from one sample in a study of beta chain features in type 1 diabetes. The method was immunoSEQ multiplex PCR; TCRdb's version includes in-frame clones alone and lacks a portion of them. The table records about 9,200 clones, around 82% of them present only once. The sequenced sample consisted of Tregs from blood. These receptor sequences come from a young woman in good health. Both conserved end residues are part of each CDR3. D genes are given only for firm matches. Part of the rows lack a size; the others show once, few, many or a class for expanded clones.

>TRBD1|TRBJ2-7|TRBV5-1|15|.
TGCGCCAGCAGCTTCCTCGGGGACAGGGCCTACGAGCAGTACTTC
CASSFLGDRAYEQYF
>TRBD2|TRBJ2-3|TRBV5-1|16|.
TGCGCCAGCAGCTTGTTCTCTAGCGGAGTCACAGATACGCAGTATTTT
CASSLFSSGVTDTQYF
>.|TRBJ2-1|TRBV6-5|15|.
TGTGCCAGCAGTCCTACGGGACACAACTACAATGAGCAGTTCTTC
CASSPTGHNYNEQFF
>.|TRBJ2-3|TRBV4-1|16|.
TGCGCCAGCAGCGGACCCTTCGGGAGAAGCACAGATACGCAGTATTTT
CASSGPFGRSTDTQYF
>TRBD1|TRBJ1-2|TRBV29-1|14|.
TGCAGCGTTGTACGGGACAGGGGGCCCTATGGCTACACCTTC
CSVVRDRGPYGYTF
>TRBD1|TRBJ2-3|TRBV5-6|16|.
TGTGCCAGCAGCCAACTGGGGACAGGGAACGCAGATACGCAGTATTTT
CASSQLGTGNADTQYF
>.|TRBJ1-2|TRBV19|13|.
TGTGCCAGTAGTATTACACAGCACTATGGCTACACCTTC
CASSITQHYGYTF
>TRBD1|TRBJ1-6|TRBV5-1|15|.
TGCGCCAGCAGCTTGGAGGGGGCCGAGGATTCACCCCTCCACTTT
CASSLEGAEDSPLHF
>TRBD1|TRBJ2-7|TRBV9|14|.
TGTGCCAGCAGCCCCGGGACAGTACCCTACGAGCAGTACTTC
CASSPGTVPYEQYF
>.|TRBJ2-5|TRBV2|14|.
TGTGCCAGCAGTGTGCCTAGCTCAGGAGAGACCCAGTACTTC
CASSVPSSGETQYF
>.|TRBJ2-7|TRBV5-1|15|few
TGCGCCAGCAGCTTCAGAGGGGCAGGGGCGGACGAGCAGTACTTC
CASSFRGAGADEQYF
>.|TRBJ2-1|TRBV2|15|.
TGTGCCAGCAGGCCTAGCGTTTCGGTTGACAATGAGCAGTTCTTC
CASRPSVSVDNEQFF
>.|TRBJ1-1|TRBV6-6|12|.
TGTGCCAGCAGTTTGGACTACACTGAAGCTTTCTTT
CASSLDYTEAFF
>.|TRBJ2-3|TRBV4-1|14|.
TGCGCCAGCAGCCAATCGGGGGGCGGAGATACGCAGTATTTT
CASSQSGGGDTQYF
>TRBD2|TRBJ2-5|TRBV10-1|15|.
TGCGCCAGCAGCCCCCTCACGGGGGGCCAAGAGACCCAGTACTTC
CASSPLTGGQETQYF
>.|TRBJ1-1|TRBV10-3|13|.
TGTGCCATCAGTGAGTCTGGAGGTATTGGAGCTTTCTTT
CAISESGGIGAFF
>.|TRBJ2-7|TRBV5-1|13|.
TGCGCCAGCAGCTTGGTGCAGTCCTACGAGCAGTACTTC
CASSLVQSYEQYF
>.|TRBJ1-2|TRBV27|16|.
TGTGCCAGCAGTTACCCTCGACAGGTAATGGTCCATGGCTACACCTTC
CASSYPRQVMVHGYTF
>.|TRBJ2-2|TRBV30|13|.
TGTGCCTGGAGTCTAGGGAGCCCCGGGGAGCTGTTTTTT
CAWSLGSPGELFF
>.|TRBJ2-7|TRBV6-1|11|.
TGTGCCCTTATGGGGGCATACGAGCAGTACTTC
CALMGAYEQYF
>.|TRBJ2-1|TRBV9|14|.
TGTGCCAGCAGCGACCGAGGACGGGGCAATGAGCAGTTCTTC
CASSDRGRGNEQFF
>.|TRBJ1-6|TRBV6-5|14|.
TGTGCCAGCAGAGGGACTTTTCGGTATTCACCCCTCCACTTT
CASRGTFRYSPLHF
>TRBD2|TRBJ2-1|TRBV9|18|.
TGTGCCAGCAGCGTAGTACTTGCGGGGACTAGCGGTCACAATGAGCAGTTCTTC
CASSVVLAGTSGHNEQFF
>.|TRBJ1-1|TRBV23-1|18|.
TGCGCCAGCAGTCAATGCAAGAGAGATTTGGGGAGGAACACTGAAGCTTTCTTT
CASSQCKRDLGRNTEAFF
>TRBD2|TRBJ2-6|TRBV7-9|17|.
TGTGCCAGCAGCCTCACTAGCGGGAGTGCTGGGGCCAACGTCCTGACTTTC
CASSLTSGSAGANVLTF
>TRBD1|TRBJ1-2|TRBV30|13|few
TGTGCCTGGAGCCATGGACAGGGAGATGGCTACACCTTC
CAWSHGQGDGYTF
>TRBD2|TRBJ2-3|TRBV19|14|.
TGTGCCAGTAGACCCAGCGGGAGTGCAGATACGCAGTATTTT
CASRPSGSADTQYF
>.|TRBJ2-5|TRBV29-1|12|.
TGCAGCGCTGAAAGGGGTCCAGAGACCCAGTACTTC
CSAERGPETQYF
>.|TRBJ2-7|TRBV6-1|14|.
TGTGCCAGCAGTGTAGCCGGGGAGTCCTACGAGCAGTACTTC
CASSVAGESYEQYF
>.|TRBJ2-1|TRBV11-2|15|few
TGTGCCAGCAGCTTAGATCCTAGCTCCTACAATGAGCAGTTCTTC
CASSLDPSSYNEQFF
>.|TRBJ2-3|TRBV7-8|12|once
TGTGCCAGCAGCTTCTCTCGAGATACGCAGTATTTT
CASSFSRDTQYF
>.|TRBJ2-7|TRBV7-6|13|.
TGTGCCAGCAGCTTAGCTGAGGGGGACGAGCAGTACTTC
CASSLAEGDEQYF
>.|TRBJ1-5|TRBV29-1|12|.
TGCAGCGCAGGACACCCAAATCAGCCCCAGCATTTT
CSAGHPNQPQHF
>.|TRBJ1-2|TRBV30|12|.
TGTGCCTGGAGTGGAACAGGCTATGGCTACACCTTC
CAWSGTGYGYTF
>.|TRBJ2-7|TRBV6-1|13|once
TGTGCCAGCAGTAAAGGGGAGGCCTACGAGCAGTACTTC
CASSKGEAYEQYF
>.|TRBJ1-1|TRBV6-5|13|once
TGTGCCAGCAGTTACTACGGGGAGCCTGAAGCTTTCTTT
CASSYYGEPEAFF
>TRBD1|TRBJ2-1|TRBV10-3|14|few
TGTGCCATCAGCGGGGACAGCGAATTCAATGAGCAGTTCTTC
CAISGDSEFNEQFF
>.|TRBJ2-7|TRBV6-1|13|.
TGTGCCAGCAGAAGGAGTCAGAGCTACGAGCAGTACTTC
CASRRSQSYEQYF
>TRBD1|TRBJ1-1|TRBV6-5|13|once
TGTGCCAGCAAGGGACAGGGGGCGTCGGAAGCTTTCTTT
CASKGQGASEAFF
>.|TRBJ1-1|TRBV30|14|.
TGTGCCTGCTTCAGAGGAGGGATGAACACTGAAGCTTTCTTT
CACFRGGMNTEAFF
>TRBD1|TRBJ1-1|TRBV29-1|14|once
TGCAGCGTAGGGACAGGGACGGGGTACACTGAAGCTTTCTTT
CSVGTGTGYTEAFF
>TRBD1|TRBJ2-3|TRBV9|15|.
TGTGCCAGCAGCGTAAGGGGACAGGGGGTAGATACGCAGTATTTT
CASSVRGQGVDTQYF
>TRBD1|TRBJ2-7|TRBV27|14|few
TGTGCCAGCAGTAGACAGGGAGCCCGCTACGAGCAGTACTTC
CASSRQGARYEQYF
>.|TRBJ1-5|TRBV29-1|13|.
TGCAGCGTTGTGGGGGGGAGGGATCAGCCCCAGCATTTT
CSVVGGRDQPQHF
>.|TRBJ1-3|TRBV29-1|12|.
TGCAGCGTTATCGTCTCCGGAAACACCATATATTTT
CSVIVSGNTIYF
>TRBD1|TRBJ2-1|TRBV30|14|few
TGTGCCTGGAGGCCGGGACAGGGCTGGTTTGAGCAGTTCTTC
CAWRPGQGWFEQFF
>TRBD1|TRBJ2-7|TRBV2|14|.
TGTGCCAGCAGCCCAGACAGGGTGACCTACGAGCAGTACTTC
CASSPDRVTYEQYF
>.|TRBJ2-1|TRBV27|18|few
TGTGCCAGCAGTCGGCCGGGGGGCGGGACCCGGCGTGACAATGAGCAGTTCTTC
CASSRPGGGTRRDNEQFF
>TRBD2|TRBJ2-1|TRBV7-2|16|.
TGTGCCAGCAGCACCCCTGCGGGAGGGTTTTACAATGAGCAGTTCTTC
CASSTPAGGFYNEQFF
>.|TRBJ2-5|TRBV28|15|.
TGTGCCAGCAGTTTGCTCAGGGATGAAGGCGAGACCCAGTACTTC
CASSLLRDEGETQYF
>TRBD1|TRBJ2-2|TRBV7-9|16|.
TGTGCCAGCAGCTCCGCCGGGACAGGGCCCACCGGGGAGCTGTTTTTT
CASSSAGTGPTGELFF
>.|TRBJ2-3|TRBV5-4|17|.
TGTGCCAGCAGCTTGACCTGGGGGCGCGTTAGTACAGATACGCAGTATTTT
CASSLTWGRVSTDTQYF
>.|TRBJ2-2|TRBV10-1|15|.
TGCGCCAGCAGTGAATCCCAGGCGAACACCGGGGAGCTGTTTTTT
CASSESQANTGELFF
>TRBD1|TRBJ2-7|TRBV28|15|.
TGTGCCAGCAGTTTGGGGGACAGATTCTCCTACGAGCAGTACTTC
CASSLGDRFSYEQYF
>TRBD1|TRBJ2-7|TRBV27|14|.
TGTGCCAGTAGAAATACAGGGGAGTTCTACGAGCAGTACTTC
CASRNTGEFYEQYF